These T cell receptor beta chains were read from a single sample in a study of cytomegalovirus exposure and HLA in healthy donors. Profiling relied on immunoSEQ multiplex PCR, and the TCRdb table lists in-frame clones only, not all of them. The sample lists 35,000 to 50,000 clones; 63% were seen once. Material for sequencing was PBMCs. These receptors were taken from a man in his 60s in good health and CMV-seropositive. The conserved cysteine and the conserved F or W are not part of the CDR3 here. Part of the rows lack a size; the others show once, few, many or a class for expanded clones.

cdr3_aa j_call v_call clone_size
AWSGGLSYEQY TRBJ2-7 TRBV30 NA
ASSRVGQGASEKLF TRBJ1-4 TRBV11-2 NA
ASSTTRGGDTQY TRBJ2-3 TRBV7-9 few
ASSSVAGSSYEQY TRBJ2-7 TRBV7-8 NA
ASSYYLAAETQY TRBJ2-5 TRBV6-5 few
ASSEQGVNYGYT TRBJ1-2 TRBV2 NA
ASSIPGTQETQY TRBJ2-5 TRBV19 NA
ASSEGGRLPGSTGELF TRBJ2-2 TRBV6-1 few
ASSWQGSTEAF TRBJ1-1 TRBV5-1 NA
ASSTRDRVGTDTQY TRBJ2-3 TRBV19 NA
ASRAGDSYNEQF TRBJ2-1 TRBV7-3 NA
ASSLKGRNQETQY TRBJ2-5 TRBV27 NA
ASREKPGANYGYT TRBJ1-2 TRBV6-1 NA
ASRLQGKLYEQY TRBJ2-7 TRBV27 once
ASSEVEGSDQPQH TRBJ1-5 TRBV6-1 NA
ASSIGQRLYEQY TRBJ2-7 TRBV6-1 NA
ASSTDTQPQH TRBJ1-5 TRBV6-6 NA
AWSVDAADYEQY TRBJ2-7 TRBV30 NA
ASSLGGLAGDHEQY TRBJ2-7 TRBV28 few
ATLAGYTDTQY TRBJ2-3 TRBV28 NA
ASSPDRAYNEQF TRBJ2-1 TRBV6-5 NA
ASSLAGGRTGELF TRBJ2-2 TRBV7-9 NA
ASSKNPRGGAVSCEQY TRBJ2-7 TRBV21-1 NA
ASSFGTSAYEQY TRBJ2-7 TRBV19 NA
ASSLTGLGIQY TRBJ2-4 TRBV7-3 NA
ASSLEVMTGDGYT TRBJ1-2 TRBV5-4 NA
ASSLGRVQETQY TRBJ2-5 TRBV11-2 NA
ASSYVGGRYEQY TRBJ2-7 TRBV27 once
ASTKSTNFRDTSYEQY TRBJ2-7 TRBV21-1 NA